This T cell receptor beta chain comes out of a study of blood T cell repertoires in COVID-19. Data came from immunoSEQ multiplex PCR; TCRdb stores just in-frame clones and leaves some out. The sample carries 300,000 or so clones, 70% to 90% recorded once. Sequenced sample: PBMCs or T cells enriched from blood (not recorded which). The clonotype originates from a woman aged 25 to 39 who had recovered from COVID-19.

The CDR3: CASSQEGWRGYTF. CDR3 DNA: TGTGCCAGCAGCCAAGAGGGTTGGAGGGGCTACACCTTC. The rearrangement uses TRBV4-2 and TRBJ1-2; D call uncertain. The CDR3 runs to 13 residues. V was clipped by 0 bases and J by 8 bases, with 10 bases between them. In germline, CDR1 is LGHNA, CDR2 YNFKEQ.